This paragraph covers one T cell receptor beta chain sequence. What it binds is not known. In this CDR3 the conserved last residue, phenylalanine or tryptophan, is missing, so a read error is likely. The CDR3 is 14 amino acids. Looked up from germline, CDR1 is DFQATT and CDR2 is SNEGSKA (reference sequence). Study-wide points: The larger-cohort validation was restricted to a single TCR beta V-J rearrangement rather than whole repertoires.

TCRdb re-derived calls from the 5' RACE reads in MiXCR, one entry per CDR3 protein. The sample contains under 45,000 distinct CDR3 sequences, over 25% of which appear only once. The receptor was derived from a female donor with breast cancer. The specimen sequenced was tumor-infiltrating memory CD4+ T cells sorted from the breast tumor. The subset denotes: memory CD4+ T cells, CD4+CD45RO+CD25-. The V call is TRBV20-1, the J call TRBJ2-3; 9 bases agree with TRBD1. CDR3 loop: CGVSDRGGTDTQYS. CDR3 nucleotides: TGCGGTGTCTCGGACAGGGGTGGCACAGATACGCAGTATTCT.